This T cell receptor beta chain was identified in a study of cytomegalovirus exposure and HLA in healthy donors. PCR used 60 Vbeta primers and 13 Jbeta primers. Method: immunoSEQ multiplex PCR; TCRdb's copy keeps in-frame clones and lacks some. The sample has around 200,000 clones, 70% to 80% seen once. Findings of the study overall: Researchers catalogued about 150 TCR beta chains as cytomegalovirus-associated. With high specificity and sensitivity, the classifier reportedly diagnosed cytomegalovirus status.

The V end lost 7 bases, the J end lost 8 bases, and 20 bases lay between the germline ends. The CDR3 extends over 15 amino acids. The germline V gene has CDR1 LNHDA and CDR2 SQIVND (reference sequence). With respect to this clone: The antigen is undetermined.

The origin of this receptor is a woman aged 45-65 years in good health and CMV-seronegative. The specimen was PBMCs. The chain is built from TRBV19 and TRBJ1-4, with D possibly TRBD1 on 6 matching bases. In DNA, the CDR3 is TGTGCCAGTACCCTTTTCGGACAGAGTGAAGAAAAACTGTTTTTT. Translated: CASTLFGQSEEKLFF.